This T cell receptor (beta chain) was observed in a study of OX40 agonist ivuxolimab in advanced cancers. The V end lost 0 bases, the J end lost 2 bases, and 8 bases lay between the germline ends. Germline lookup yields CDR1 LNHNV and CDR2 YYDKDF (reference sequence). The CDR3 totals 16 residues. The data were produced by immunoSEQ multiplex PCR, yet TCRdb's version contains in-frame clones alone and is incomplete. Seen here are some 80,000 clones, 84% observed once, and the top ten hold roughly 25%. Peripheral blood came from all dose cohorts at three timepoints. This TCR was sampled from an adult with an advanced solid tumor such as melanoma, head and neck, liver or kidney cancer. The material was CD4+ or CD8+ T cells sorted from blood, obtained in a trial of the OX40 agonist ivuxolimab. The chain recombines TRBV15 with TRBJ2-6; the D is unclear. The CDR3 spells CATSREPQTGANVLTF. The CDR3, as DNA: TGTGCCACCAGCAGAGAACCCCAAACTGGGGCCAACGTCCTGACTTTC.